Presented here are 18 T cell receptor beta chains from one specimen sequenced in a study. One entry per CDR3 protein results from TCRdb running MiXCR on the RT-PCR reads. The sample includes around 700,000 distinct CDR3 sequences, 14% seen only once; the top ten take just over 3.5%. The sequenced sample was memory CD4+ T cells from blood. Source of these receptors: a female donor in good health, serving as a healthy control.

This chain joins TRBV3-1 and TRBJ2-6; possibly TRBD1 or TRBD2 for D (5 bases each). Germline V lookup: CDR1 LGHDT, CDR2 YNNKEL (reference sequence). Trimming pared 3 bases from V and 1 base from J, leaving 7 bases between. The CDR3 has 15 residues. This CDR3 reads CASSHGGSGANVLTF. The CDR3 coding sequence is TGTGCCAGCAGCCATGGGGGATCTGGGGCCAACGTCCTGACTTTC.

The rearrangement joins TRBV5-1 to TRBJ1-5, with a tentative D call TRBD1 (6 bases). Germline V gene sequence: CDR1 SGHRS, CDR2 YFSETQ. This CDR3 has 15 amino acids. V was shortened by 2 bases and J by 0 bases, with 9 bases between the two germline ends. CDR3 sequence: CASSFPDSSNQPQHF. In nucleotides, the CDR3 is TGCGCCAGCAGCTTCCCGGACAGTAGCAATCAGCCCCAGCATTTT.

This clonotype has ten or more counts. This sequence joins TRBV10-3 and TRBJ1-5; possibly TRBD1 for D (5 bases). CDR1 and CDR2 (germline): ENHRY, SYGVKD. V was cut by 6 bases and J by 8 bases, with 11 bases left in between. The CDR3 sequence is 12 residues long. CDR3 bases: TGTGCCATCAGATCAGGGTTGGAGCCCCAGCATTTT. Protein: CAIRSGLEPQHF.

Ten or more counts support this clonotype. The rearrangement links TRBV7-9 to TRBJ2-2, with a possible D match to TRBD2 (6 bases). Trimming left V 4 bases short and J 1 base short, with 10 bases between. The CDR3 loop spans 15 amino acids. CDR1 is SEHNR, CDR2 FQNEAQ, per germline (reference sequence). The CDR3: CASSSRDWNTGELFF. CDR3 coding DNA: TGTGCCAGCAGCTCCCGGGACTGGAACACCGGGGAGCTGTTTTTT.

This clonotype has a handful of counts. This chain connects TRBV7-6 to TRBJ2-2, with TRBD1 matching over 9 bases. After removal of 2 bases from V and 3 bases from J, the junction contained 7 bases not matched to a gene. Germline V gene lookup returns CDR1 SGHVS and CDR2 FNYEAQ. The CDR3 sequence is 17 residues long. CDR3 DNA sequence: TGTGCCAGCAGCTTATTTTCGGGACAGGGCTACACCGGGGAGCTGTTTTTT. Protein: CASSLFSGQGYTGELFF. Full variable domain (remainder filled in from reference TRBV7-6 and TRBJ2-2): GAGVSQSPRYKVTKRGQDVALRCDPISGHVSLYWYRQALGQGPEFLTYFNYEAQQDKSGLPNDRFSAERPEGSISTLTIQRTEQRDSAMYRCASSLFSGQGYTGELFFGEGSRLTVL.

This clonotype was detected many times. This CDR3 is CASSFGPGTEAFF. The CDR3 region has the DNA TGTGCCAGCAGCTTCGGACCTGGGACTGAAGCTTTCTTT. The J gene is TRBJ1-1, the V gene TRBV7-3; no clear D gene. Trimming shortened V by 3 bases and J by 5 bases, and 10 bases separated the two germline ends. Looked up from germline, CDR1 is SGHTA and CDR2 is FQGTGA. The CDR3 has 13 amino acids.

The chain employs TRBV5-6 and TRBJ2-1, with 9 bases fitting TRBD2. The CDR3 spans 16 residues. The germline CDR1 and CDR2 sequences are SGHDT and YYEEEE. After removal of 0 bases from V and 7 bases from J, the junction contained 8 bases not matched to a gene. The DNA of the CDR3 is TGTGCCAGCAGCTTGGCCCTAGCGGGAAGGGGGAATGAGCAGTTCTTC. Encoded protein: CASSLALAGRGNEQFF.

This clonotype was observed a few times. The rearrangement joins TRBV18 to TRBJ1-1; no clear D gene. From germline, CDR1 is KGHSH and CDR2 LQKENI. V lost 3 bases to trimming and J lost 0 bases, with 14 bases between them. The CDR3 is 16 residues long. For the CDR3, the DNA is TGTGCCAGCTCACCTAGTTCACTTCAGCTGAACACTGAAGCTTTCTTT. Translating it yields CASSPSSLQLNTEAFF.

The CDR3 is CASKDRLTDTQYF. As DNA, the CDR3 is TGTGCCAGCAAAGACAGGCTGACAGATACGCAGTATTTT. This chain uses TRBV28 with TRBJ2-3; D perhaps matches TRBD1 (6 bases). Between the trimmed V and J ends, which lost 7 bases and 3 bases, there was a span of 11 bases. The CDR3 contains 13 residues. Germline CDR1 reads MDHEN; CDR2 reads SYDVKM.

The chain employs TRBV20-1 and TRBJ2-3, with D uncertain. Germline CDR1 is DFQATT and CDR2 is SNEGSKA (reference sequence). This CDR3 region has 15 residues. V lost 2 bases and J lost 2, with 14 bases in between. The CDR3 nucleotides read TGCAGTGCTAGACCGGACGAGCCGCACACAGATACGCAGTATTTT. Translated, it gives CSARPDEPHTDTQYF.

The rearrangement links TRBV2 to TRBJ2-7; D is unresolved. Trimming took off 0 bases at V and 13 bases at J, with 13 bases between the two ends. This CDR3 has 12 residues. Germline CDR1 reads SNHLY; CDR2 reads FYNNEI. The DNA of the CDR3 is TGTGCCAGCAGTGAAGCGCTCTCGACACGTTACTTC. It yields the protein CASSEALSTRYF. The variable domain in full, completed from reference TRBV2 and TRBJ2-7, reads EPEVTQTPSHQVTQMGQEVILRCVPISNHLYFYWYRQILGQKVEFLVSFYNNEISEKSEIFDDQFSVERPDGSNFTLKIRSTKLEDSAMYFCASSEALSTRYFGPGTRLTVT.

This clonotype has just a few counts. This sequence joins TRBV6-6 and TRBJ1-1; no definite D call. The CDR3 has 16 amino acids. The V gene lost 2 bases and the J gene lost 3 bases, with 16 bases spanning the gap. Germline V gene sequence: CDR1 MNHNY, CDR2 SVGAGI (reference sequence). CDR3 protein: CASSYGVRETDTEAFF. CDR3 bases: TGTGCCAGCAGTTACGGAGTAAGAGAAACCGACACTGAAGCTTTCTTT.

This clonotype was picked up a small number of times. This chain links TRBV29-1 with TRBJ2-1, with 12 bases lining up with TRBD2. CDR1 and CDR2 (germline): SQVTM, ANQGSEA. Trimming cost V 4 bases and J 12 bases; bases outside gene matches: 10. The CDR3 length is 14 residues. The CDR3 region is CSVALTSGRGVQFF. As DNA, the CDR3 is TGCAGCGTTGCCTTGACTAGCGGGAGAGGTGTGCAGTTCTTC.

The rearrangement uses TRBV6-2 or TRBV6-3 and TRBJ2-7; D may be TRBD2 (5 bases). The V end lost 2 bases, the J end lost 2 bases, and 10 bases lay between the germline ends. This CDR3 has 14 residues. Germline CDR1 and CDR2: MNHEY and SVGEGT. Here the CDR3 DNA reads TGTGCCAGCAGTTACCTCACTAGACCCTACGAGCAGTACTTC. Its translation: CASSYLTRPYEQYF.

In its sample, this clonotype was seen a few times. V is TRBV6-1 and J is TRBJ2-5; D is possibly TRBD1 (5 bases). The CDR3 is 15 residues long. Germline V CDR1 and CDR2: MNHNS, SASEGT. The ends were cut back, 5 bases at V and 5 bases at J, with 18 bases in the middle. The CDR3 DNA reads as TGTGCCAGCAGTAAATCCCAGGGCCCCTGGGAGACCCAGTACTTC. It encodes CASSKSQGPWETQYF.

The rearrangement links TRBV30 to TRBJ2-5; D not certain. Germline V gives CDR1 GTSNPN, CDR2 SVGIG (reference sequence). The CDR3 totals 12 residues. The V gene lost 3 bases and the J gene lost 2 bases, with 7 bases spanning the gap. CDR3 coding DNA: TGTGCCTGGAGCGGGCCTCAAGAGACCCAGTACTTC. Translation: CAWSGPQETQYF.

This clonotype occurred a few times. The chain links TRBV12-3 or TRBV12-4 to TRBJ1-2, with TRBD1 matching 10 bases. The CDR3 is made up of 14 amino acids. Germline trimming cut 3 bases from V and 8 bases from J; bases unmatched to any gene: 6. The CDR3 here is CASSFGTGAMGYTF. For the CDR3, the DNA is TGTGCCAGCAGTTTTGGGACAGGGGCAATGGGCTACACCTTC.

This clonotype occurred a few times. This chain connects TRBV24-1 to TRBJ1-5; no reliable D call. V lost 0 bases to trimming and J lost 0 bases, with 17 bases between them. Germline CDR1 reads KGHDR; CDR2 reads SFDVKD. CDR3 length equals 19 residues. CDR3 amino acids: CATSDLEPGRLYSNQPQHF. The CDR3 nucleotides read TGTGCCACCAGTGATTTGGAGCCAGGCCGCCTCTATAGCAATCAGCCCCAGCATTTT.